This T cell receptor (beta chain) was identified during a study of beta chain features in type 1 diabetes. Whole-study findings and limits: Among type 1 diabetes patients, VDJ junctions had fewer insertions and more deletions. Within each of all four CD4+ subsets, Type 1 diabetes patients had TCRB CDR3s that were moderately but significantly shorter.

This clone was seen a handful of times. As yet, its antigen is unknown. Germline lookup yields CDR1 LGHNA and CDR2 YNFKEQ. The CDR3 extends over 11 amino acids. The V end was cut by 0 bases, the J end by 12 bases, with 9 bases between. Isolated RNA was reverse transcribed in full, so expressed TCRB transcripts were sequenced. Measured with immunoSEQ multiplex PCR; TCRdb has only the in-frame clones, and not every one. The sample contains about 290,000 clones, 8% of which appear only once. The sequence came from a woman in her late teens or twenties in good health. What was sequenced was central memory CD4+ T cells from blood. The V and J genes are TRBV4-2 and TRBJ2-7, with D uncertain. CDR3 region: CASSQDIWLYF. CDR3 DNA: TGTGCCAGCAGCCAAGACATTTGGCTGTACTTC.